This TCR beta chain was retrieved from a study of cytomegalovirus exposure and HLA in healthy donors. Researchers ran the PCR with 60 Vbeta and 13 Jbeta primers. Sequencing was performed with immunoSEQ multiplex PCR; in TCRdb, only in-frame clones are kept and a portion is missing. The table includes 150,000 to 200,000 clones, about 90% detected once. The ends were cut back, 6 bases at V and 5 bases at J, with 16 bases in the middle. Germline CDR1 is LNHDA and CDR2 is SQIVND (reference sequence). This CDR3 has 15 residues. The receptor's source is a girl under three years old in good health and CMV-seronegative. The chain combines TRBV19 with TRBJ1-4; perhaps TRBD1 as D (6 bases). The specimen was PBMCs. CDR3 residues: CASSTQGQINEKLFF. The CDR3 DNA follows: TGTGCCAGTAGCACGCAAGGACAGATAAATGAAAAACTGTTTTTT.